This T cell receptor beta chain emerged from a study of cytomegalovirus exposure and HLA in healthy donors. The germline CDR1 and CDR2 sequences are LGHNA and YNFKEQ. The CDR3 is 15 residues long. V lost 6 bases and J lost 3; bases outside the gene matches: 5. PCR was performed using 60 Vbeta and 13 Jbeta primers. Using immunoSEQ multiplex PCR, the repertoire was profiled, and TCRdb retains in-frame clones only, with some absent. Among around 120,000 clones listed, 81% were seen once. The chain links TRBV4-2 to TRBJ2-3; 11 positions agree with TRBD2. The sequencing input was PBMCs. The receptor comes from a woman under 40 in good health and CMV-seronegative. This CDR3 is CASSGGTSGTDTQYF. DNA for the CDR3: TGTGCCAGCAGTGGTGGGACTAGCGGAACAGATACGCAGTATTTT.